This passage covers 18 T cell receptor beta chains from one sample sequenced in a study of blood T cell repertoires in COVID-19. Only in-frame clones appear in the TCRdb table, and some are missing; sequencing was by immunoSEQ multiplex PCR. The sample holds about 210,000 clones, 92% seen once. The specimen sequenced was peripheral blood. Receptor source: a man aged 25 to 45 with acute or convalescent COVID-19.

This sequence joins TRBV19 and TRBJ2-4, with D possibly matching TRBD1 (5 bases). Trimming pared 1 base from V and 2 bases from J, leaving 12 bases between. CDR1 is LNHDA, CDR2 SQIVND, per germline (reference sequence). The CDR3 extends over 16 amino acids. CDR3 in DNA: TGTGCCAGTAGTATAGCGCAGGGAAAAACCAAAAACATTCAGTACTTC. Translation: CASSIAQGKTKNIQYF.

The table lists this clone with a few counts. The chain is built from TRBV4-2 and TRBJ1-6; D unclear. The CDR3 has 13 residues. Germline V gene sequence: CDR1 LGHNA, CDR2 YNFKEQ. CDR3 in amino acids: CATGNDYNSPLHF. CDR3 bases: TGTGCTACCGGGAACGACTATAATTCACCCCTCCACTTT.

This clone was observed a single time. J is TRBJ2-7 and V is TRBV6-6, with TRBD2 matching over 7 bases. CDR1 is MNHNY and CDR2 is SVGAGI in the germline V gene (reference sequence). The CDR3 is made up of 15 amino acids. Trimming at V came to 6 bases and at J to 4 bases, leaving 12 bases not matched to a gene. CDR3 nucleotide sequence: TGTGCCAGCAGCCTTCCGCGGCGGGAGCGGTACGAGCAGTACTTC. It specifies CASSLPRRERYEQYF.

The chain carries TRBV14 and TRBJ2-5; D remains unclear. Between the trimmed V and J ends, which lost 4 bases and 1 base, there was a span of 7 bases. In germline, CDR1 is SGHDN, CDR2 FVKESK. The CDR3 contains 13 residues. In DNA form, the CDR3 reads TGTGCCAGCAGCCGCGGCGGCCAAGAGACCCAGTACTTC. Translation gives CASSRGGQETQYF. The full variable domain, its missing parts supplied by reference TRBV14 and TRBJ2-5, is EAGVTQFPSHSVIEKGQTVTLRCDPISGHDNLYWYRRVMGKEIKFLLHFVKESKQDESGMPNNRFLAERTGGTYSTLKVQPAELEDSGVYFCASSRGGQETQYFGPGTRLLVL.

In DNA form, the CDR3 reads TGTGCCACCAGTGACTCCGTTTTGGAGACCCAGTACTTC. Translation gives CATSDSVLETQYF. The chain joins TRBV24-1 to TRBJ2-5; D is uncertain. The CDR3 extends over 13 amino acids. The V gene lost 4 bases and the J gene lost 5 bases, with 10 bases spanning the gap. Germline values: CDR1 KGHDR, CDR2 SFDVKD.

This clone appeared a few times. The rearrangement joins TRBV7-4 to TRBJ1-2; 10 nucleotides align to TRBD1. Germline V gene sequence: CDR1 SGHVT, CDR2 SQSDAQ. V lost 1 base and J lost 5; bases outside the gene matches: 4. This CDR3 has 15 amino acids. The CDR3 loop reads CASSLGGDRGYGYTF. As DNA, the CDR3 is TGTGCCAGCAGCTTAGGAGGGGACAGGGGTTATGGCTACACCTTC.

The chain employs TRBV7-3 and TRBJ2-7; D unclear. The germline gives CDR1 SGHTA, CDR2 FQGTGA. CDR3 length: 14 amino acids. Trimming took off 1 base at V and 3 bases at J, with 10 bases between the two ends. The CDR3 sequence: CASSLIGYGYEQYF. CDR3 nucleotide sequence: TGTGCCAGCAGCTTAATCGGGTACGGCTACGAGCAGTACTTC.

The V and J genes are TRBV5-6 and TRBJ1-2, with D possibly TRBD1 on 5 matching bases. Trimming took off 4 bases at V and 0 bases at J, with 16 bases between the two ends. The germline CDR1 and CDR2 sequences are SGHDT and YYEEEE. CDR3 length: 16 residues. The CDR3 bases are TGTGCCAGCAGCACCCCGGGGGGAGTCTCTAACTATGGCTACACCTTC. Protein product: CASSTPGGVSNYGYTF.

V gene TRBV6-6 combines with J gene TRBJ2-2, with D possibly being TRBD1 (5 bases). From germline, CDR1 is MNHNY and CDR2 SVGAGI (reference sequence). Trimming removed 7 bases at V and 6 bases at J, with 12 bases between. The CDR3 has 13 amino acids. CDR3 nucleotides: TGTGCCAGCACCCCGACCAGGGCCGGGGAGCTGTTTTTT. Its translation: CASTPTRAGELFF.

To note about this clone: This sample includes further DNA sequences coding for the same CDR3. V usage is TRBV9 and J usage is TRBJ2-1; D is ambiguous. Germline lookup yields CDR1 SGDLS and CDR2 YYNGEE. Trimming stripped 0 bases from V and 0 bases from J, with 7 bases between. CDR3 length: 15 amino acids. CDR3 bases: TGTGCCAGCAGCGTAGGGGCAGGCTCCTACAATGAGCAGTTCTTC. Translated: CASSVGAGSYNEQFF.

The genes are TRBV15 and TRBJ2-5, with D perhaps matching TRBD2 (5 bases). Germline values: CDR1 LNHNV, CDR2 YYDKDF (reference sequence). V lost 2 bases and J lost 5, with 12 bases in between. The CDR3 is 14 residues long. The CDR3 DNA sequence: TGTGCCACCAGCAGAAGTGGGCGGAGGGAGACCCAGTACTTC. It is translated as CATSRSGRRETQYF.

The rearrangement links TRBV28 to TRBJ2-3, with 8 bases matching TRBD2. CDR3 length equals 17 residues. V shed 4 bases, J shed 6 bases, and the junction held 15 bases outside the gene matches. CDR1 and CDR2 (germline): MDHEN, SYDVKM. The CDR3: CASSSPPLAGGGDTQYF. For the CDR3, the DNA is TGTGCCAGCAGTTCCCCACCATTGGCGGGGGGAGGGGATACGCAGTATTTT.

This chain joins TRBV5-1 and TRBJ2-3; 15 bases are shared with TRBD2. There are 17 residues in the CDR3. Trimming at V came to 4 bases and at J to 3 bases, leaving 6 bases not matched to a gene. From germline, CDR1 is SGHRS and CDR2 YFSETQ. CDR3 protein: CASSQGLAGGWTDTQYF. The CDR3 DNA reads TGCGCCAGCAGCCAGGGACTAGCGGGGGGATGGACAGATACGCAGTATTTT.

This clone was picked up a small number of times. V usage is TRBV4-1 and J usage is TRBJ1-1; maybe TRBD1 (5 bases). V lost 1 base and J 1 base, leaving 13 bases between the germline ends. Germline loops: CDR1 MGHRA, CDR2 YSYEKL. The CDR3 is 16 residues long. The CDR3 nucleotides read TGCGCCAGCAGCCAAGGTCGATGGGGCGCGAACACTGAAGCTTTCTTT. This codes for CASSQGRWGANTEAFF.

CDR3 nucleotide sequence: TGCGCCAGCAAGCCGGTAACCACCGGGGAGCTGTTTTTT. Translating gives CASKPVTTGELFF. The chain joins TRBV5-1 to TRBJ2-2; D unresolved. CDR1 and CDR2 from the germline V gene are SGHRS and YFSETQ. This CDR3 has 13 amino acids. V dropped 6 bases and J dropped 4 bases, with 10 bases sitting between them. Supplemented by reference TRBV5-1 and TRBJ2-2, the full variable domain reads KAGVTQTPRYLIKTRGQQVTLSCSPISGHRSVSWYQQTPGQGLQFLFEYFSETQRNKGNFPGRFSGRQFSNSRSEMNVSTLELGDSALYLCASKPVTTGELFFGEGSRLTVL.

The genes are TRBV18 and TRBJ1-5; D may be TRBD1 (5 bases). V was pared by 2 bases and J by 5 bases, with 19 bases between. Germline V gives CDR1 KGHSH, CDR2 LQKENI. The CDR3 runs to 17 residues. CDR3 bases: TGTGCCAGCTCACCATCTCTGGGGCAGGGCGAGTATCAGCCCCAGCATTTT. Encoded protein: CASSPSLGQGEYQPQHF.

This clone was recorded only once. The chain combines TRBV6-6 with TRBJ1-1, with a weak D call TRBD1 (6 bases). CDR3 length: 14 residues. Trimming removed 5 bases at V and 6 bases at J, with 16 bases between. CDR1 is MNHNY and CDR2 is SVGAGI in the germline V gene (reference sequence). Here the CDR3 reads CASSLPQGIAEAFF. CDR3 sequence (DNA): TGTGCCAGCAGTCTCCCCCAGGGGATCGCTGAAGCTTTCTTT.

This clone was counted once. The chain has TRBV3-1 (or the pseudogene TRBV3-2) and TRBJ2-2; 8 bases match TRBD1. V dropped 3 bases and J dropped 6; count of bases not matched to a gene: 6. This CDR3 spans 15 amino acids. Per germline, CDR1 LGHDT and CDR2 YNNKEL (reference sequence). CDR3 DNA: TGTGCCAGCAGCCATATTCAGGGGGCGTCCGGGGAGCTGTTTTTT. Translated, it gives CASSHIQGASGELFF.